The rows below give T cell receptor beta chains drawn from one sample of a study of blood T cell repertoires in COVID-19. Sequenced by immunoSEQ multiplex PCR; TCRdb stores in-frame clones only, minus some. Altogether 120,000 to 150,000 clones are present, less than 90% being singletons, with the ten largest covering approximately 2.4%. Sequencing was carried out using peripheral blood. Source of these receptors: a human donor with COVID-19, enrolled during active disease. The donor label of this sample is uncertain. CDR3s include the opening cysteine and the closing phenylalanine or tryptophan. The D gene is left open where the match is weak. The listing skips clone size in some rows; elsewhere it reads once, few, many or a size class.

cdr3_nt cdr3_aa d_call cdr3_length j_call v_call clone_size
TGTGCCAGCAGCGTCGACAGGGGGGGAGGCTACACCTTC CASSVDRGGGYTF TRBD1 13 TRBJ1-2 TRBV7-9 once
TGTGCCAGCAGTCTCGGTGATTTCTATGGCTACACCTTC CASSLGDFYGYTF - 13 TRBJ1-2 TRBV6-5 -
TGCGCCAGCAGCTCCGACCGGGGGCAGTACTTC CASSSDRGQYF - 11 TRBJ2-7 TRBV5-1 -
TGCGCCAGCAGCTTGGCCGGGGGGGTCGATCCGACAGGCTTTTTGGGCACAGATACGCAGTATTTT CASSLAGGVDPTGFLGTDTQYF TRBD2 22 TRBJ2-3 TRBV5-1 -
TGTGCCAGCAGTGGGCGGGAAAGGTCCGCTTTCTTT CASSGRERSAFF - 12 TRBJ1-1 TRBV2 few
TGTGCCAGCAGCCCCGAATCGGGACAGGGAAACATTCAGTACTTC CASSPESGQGNIQYF TRBD1 15 TRBJ2-4 TRBV7-3 -
TGTGCCAGCAGCCGCGGAGGAGGGGAGAGGAGCTCCTACGAGCAGTACTTC CASSRGGGERSSYEQYF - 17 TRBJ2-7 TRBV4-2 -
TGCGCCAGCCGCGAGGCGACCAATCAGCCCCAGCATTTT CASREATNQPQHF - 13 TRBJ1-5 TRBV10-2 -
TGTGCCAGCTCACCACCTGGACAGTACAACACTGAAGCTTTCTTT CASSPPGQYNTEAFF - 15 TRBJ1-1 TRBV18 -
TGCAGCGTCAGACAGGCTTCCTCCTACGAGCAGTACTTC CSVRQASSYEQYF - 13 TRBJ2-7 TRBV29-1 -
TGTGCCAGTAGTTCTCAGGGAGGATGGCAAGAGACCCAGTACTTC CASSSQGGWQETQYF - 15 TRBJ2-5 TRBV19 -
TGTGCCAGCAGTTACTCCCCCCGCAGGGGTGGAAACACCATATATTTT CASSYSPRRGGNTIYF - 16 TRBJ1-3 TRBV6-5 -
TGTGCCAGCAGCCCGACAGGAGCGTCTGGAAACACCATATATTTT CASSPTGASGNTIYF - 15 TRBJ1-3 TRBV9 -
TGCGCCAGCAGCAAAGGGAGGGCGGACTATGGCTACACCTTC CASSKGRADYGYTF - 14 TRBJ1-2 TRBV5-1 -
TGTGCCAGCAGGGGACAGGGGAACTATGGCTACACCTTC CASRGQGNYGYTF TRBD1 13 TRBJ1-2 TRBV6-5 -
TGTGCCAGCAGTTCAGCAGGGAAGATCGCCTACGAGCAGTACTTC CASSSAGKIAYEQYF - 15 TRBJ2-7 TRBV27 -
TGTGCCAGCACTAGAACGTGGACAGGGATGGCTGAAGCTTTCTTT CASTRTWTGMAEAFF TRBD1 15 TRBJ1-1 TRBV2 few
TGTGCCAGCAGTGAAGTCGGACAGGTATATGGCTACACCTTC CASSEVGQVYGYTF TRBD1 14 TRBJ1-2 TRBV6-1 once
TGCGCCAGCAGCCAAGAATGGGCAGATAATTCACCCCTCCACTTT CASSQEWADNSPLHF - 15 TRBJ1-6 TRBV5-1 once
TGTGCCAGCAGTTTATGGGGGGCTGGGGCCAACGTCCTGACTTTC CASSLWGAGANVLTF - 15 TRBJ2-6 TRBV27 -
TGTGCCAGTCGGACGGGAAACTATGGCTACACCTTC CASRTGNYGYTF - 12 TRBJ1-2 TRBV3-1/TRBV3-2 -
TGTGCCAGTAGTATTTATCCTTTTTCCTACGAGCAGTACTTC CASSIYPFSYEQYF - 14 TRBJ2-7 TRBV19 -
TGTGCCAGCAGCTTTCACACCCTAGCGGGAGGTGTTAAGCAGTACTTC CASSFHTLAGGVKQYF TRBD2 16 TRBJ2-7 TRBV27 -
TGTGCCAGCAGTTACTCGGGACACCAAAATCAGCCCCAGCATTTT CASSYSGHQNQPQHF - 15 TRBJ1-5 TRBV6-5 -
TGTGCCAGCAGCCCGACAGGAATGGGTACTGAAGCTTTCTTT CASSPTGMGTEAFF - 14 TRBJ1-1 TRBV7-3 -
TGCAGCGCCTACCGACGGGGCGGGGGGACCTACAATGAGCAGTTCTTC CSAYRRGGGTYNEQFF TRBD2 16 TRBJ2-1 TRBV29-1 -
TGTGCCAGCAGCCTACCATTTCCAAGTGGTGAGCAGTTCTTC CASSLPFPSGEQFF - 14 TRBJ2-1 TRBV9 -
TGTGCCAGTAGTTCCGTAGCGGGAAACTACGAGCAGTACTTC CASSSVAGNYEQYF TRBD2 14 TRBJ2-7 TRBV19 -
TGTGCCAGCAGCTTAGATCGCGGGACAGGGCTGAACTACGAGCAGTACTTC CASSLDRGTGLNYEQYF TRBD1 17 TRBJ2-7 TRBV11-2 -
TGTGCCAGCAGCCAAAACCCCGCCAGTGAGACCCAGTACTTC CASSQNPASETQYF - 14 TRBJ2-5 TRBV3-1/TRBV3-2 -
TGTGCCAGCAGTTTATACAGGGGATCCACTGAAGCTTTCTTT CASSLYRGSTEAFF TRBD1 14 TRBJ1-1 TRBV27 -
TGTGCCTGGTCCGCGGGGGGGGGAACCGGGGAGCTGTTTTTT CAWSAGGGTGELFF TRBD2 14 TRBJ2-2 TRBV30 -
TGCGCCAGCAGCTCCCGACAAGGCGAGGGCGAGCAGTACTTC CASSSRQGEGEQYF - 14 TRBJ2-7 TRBV5-1 -
TGTGCCAGCAGCGTAGTTCCAGCGGGGGATACGCAGTATTTT CASSVVPAGDTQYF TRBD2 14 TRBJ2-3 TRBV9 -
TGTGCCAGCAGTCTAGCGGGCACCCGAGCGGAGACCCAGTACTTC CASSLAGTRAETQYF TRBD2 15 TRBJ2-5 TRBV11-2 -